The subject of this entry is one T cell receptor (beta chain). Antigen: not known. This sample was included in a study of a mutant IDH1 vaccine in newly diagnosed glioma. Study-wide context: Scheduled for weeks 1, 3, 5, 7, 11, 15, 19 and 23, eight vaccinations were given to patients. The therapy given earlier, which was standard therapy, consisted of radiotherapy, temozolomide, or both, and most of the patients received both.

Clones were sequenced by immunoSEQ multiplex PCR, and TCRdb holds only the in-frame ones, with some missing. The top ten hold approximately 0.8% of the sample, which has 70,000 to 95,000 clones, more than 80% seen once. Per germline, CDR1 SGDLS and CDR2 YYNGEE. CDR3 length: 14 residues. Trimming took off 0 bases at V and 0 bases at J, with 3 bases between the two ends. Stated time point: week 23, last vaccination. Doses consisted of 300 ug of mutant IDH1 20-mer peptide each, paired with topical imiquimod. This specimen consisted of PBMCs, obtained from a glioma patient whose treatment included an IDH1 peptide vaccine. This TCR came from a woman between 45 and 65 years old with glioma. The V gene is TRBV9, the J gene TRBJ2-2; D gene ambiguous. The CDR3 sequence: CASSVVPNTGELFF. The CDR3 coding sequence is TGTGCCAGCAGCGTAGTCCCGAACACCGGGGAGCTGTTTTTT.